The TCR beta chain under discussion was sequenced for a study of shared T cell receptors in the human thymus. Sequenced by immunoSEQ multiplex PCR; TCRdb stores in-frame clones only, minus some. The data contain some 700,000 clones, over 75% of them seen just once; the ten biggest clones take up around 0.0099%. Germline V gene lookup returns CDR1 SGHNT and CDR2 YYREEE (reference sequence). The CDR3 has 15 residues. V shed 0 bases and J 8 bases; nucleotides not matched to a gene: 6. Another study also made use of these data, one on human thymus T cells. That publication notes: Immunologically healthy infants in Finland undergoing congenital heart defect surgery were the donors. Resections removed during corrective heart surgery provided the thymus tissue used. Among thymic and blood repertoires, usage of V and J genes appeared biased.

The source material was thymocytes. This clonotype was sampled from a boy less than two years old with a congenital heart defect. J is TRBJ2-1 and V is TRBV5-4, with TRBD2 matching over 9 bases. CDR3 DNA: TGTGCCAGCAGCTTGGGCAGGCGGGGGGGGGATGAGCAGTTCTTC. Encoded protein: CASSLGRRGGDEQFF.